This T cell receptor (beta chain) was observed in a study of identical twins' blood T cells. Study results and caveats: Abundant TCRbeta CDR3s overlapped more between twins than with unrelated donors. Out-of-frame TCRbeta clonotypes reportedly had markedly more similar V usage in twins than unrelated donors.

TCR cDNA libraries came from RNA via a modified published protocol. Methods used by the authors: Each library had about 2 to 4 million CDR3 reads and about 100,000 to nearly 500,000 clonotypes. TCRdb re-called the 5' RACE reads with MiXCR, one entry per CDR3 protein. The V and J calls, along with clone size, are taken from TCRdb and not from the paper's own processing. Counted here are a few hundred thousand distinct CDR3 sequences, about 28% occurring once; the ten biggest clones make up about 6%. Per the germline V gene, CDR1 is SGHDT and CDR2 is YYEEEE. This CDR3 contains 16 residues. Losses at the gene ends were 0 bases for V and 0 bases for J; bases not matched to a gene: 2. The table lists this clonotype with a few counts. No antigen is known for it.

The sequence derives from a woman between 18 and 50 years old in good health. V usage is TRBV5-6 and J usage is TRBJ2-3; the match to TRBD2 covers 9 bases. The sequenced sample was PBMCs. CDR3 sequence: CASSLGLAESTDTQYF. DNA of the CDR3: TGTGCCAGCAGCTTGGGACTAGCGGAAAGCACAGATACGCAGTATTTT.